Listed below are T cell receptor beta chains from one sample, sequenced in a study of blood T cell repertoires in COVID-19. Assay used: immunoSEQ multiplex PCR; TCRdb lists only in-frame clones, some missing. In the table there are around 84,000 clones, around nine tenths of which are singletons. Sequenced sample: peripheral blood. The source is an elderly man with active or convalescent COVID-19. CDR3s include the opening cysteine and the closing phenylalanine or tryptophan. Fields, in order: D gene, clone size, J gene, V gene, CDR3 DNA, CDR3 protein. D genes are given only for firm matches. Not every row has a clone size; where given, it reads once, few, many or a size class.

d_call: -
clone_size: -
j_call: TRBJ1-2
v_call: TRBV18
cdr3_nt: TGTGCCAGCTCACCAGCGGGCACCAACTATGGCTACACCTTC
cdr3_aa: CASSPAGTNYGYTF

d_call: TRBD1
clone_size: once
j_call: TRBJ1-3
v_call: TRBV10-1
cdr3_nt: TGCGCCAGCAGCGGGGACAGGGGATTCGGAAACACCATATATTTT
cdr3_aa: CASSGDRGFGNTIYF

d_call: TRBD1
clone_size: once
j_call: TRBJ1-2
v_call: TRBV14
cdr3_nt: TGTGCCAGCAGCCGCGATTACGGACAGGGCGGCTACACCTTC
cdr3_aa: CASSRDYGQGGYTF

d_call: TRBD1
clone_size: -
j_call: TRBJ2-1
v_call: TRBV4-2
cdr3_nt: TGTGCCAGCAGCCAAGTCGGGACAGGGGTCGAGCAGTTCTTC
cdr3_aa: CASSQVGTGVEQFF

d_call: -
clone_size: once
j_call: TRBJ1-6
v_call: TRBV19
cdr3_nt: TGTGCCAGTATGTCGGGAGGTAATTCACCCCTCCACTTT
cdr3_aa: CASMSGGNSPLHF

d_call: -
clone_size: -
j_call: TRBJ2-5
v_call: TRBV18
cdr3_nt: TGTGCCAGCTCCCCCGTGGGCGGGGAGACCCAGTACTTC
cdr3_aa: CASSPVGGETQYF

d_call: TRBD1
clone_size: once
j_call: TRBJ1-6
v_call: TRBV19
cdr3_nt: TGTGCCAGTAGTGCGACCGGGACAGGGGGGGATTCACCCCTCCACTTT
cdr3_aa: CASSATGTGGDSPLHF

d_call: -
clone_size: -
j_call: TRBJ2-3
v_call: TRBV19
cdr3_nt: TGTGCCAGTAGTATACGGGGGACCGCGGATACGCAGTATTTT
cdr3_aa: CASSIRGTADTQYF

d_call: -
clone_size: -
j_call: TRBJ1-1
v_call: TRBV12-3/TRBV12-4
cdr3_nt: TGTGCCAGCACCGAGATGAGGAGGGCTGAAGCTTTCTTT
cdr3_aa: CASTEMRRAEAFF

d_call: -
clone_size: -
j_call: TRBJ1-2
v_call: TRBV19
cdr3_nt: TGTGCCAGTAGTTATAGGGACTTGGTCGGTGGCTACACCTTC
cdr3_aa: CASSYRDLVGGYTF

d_call: TRBD1
clone_size: -
j_call: TRBJ2-2
v_call: TRBV14
cdr3_nt: TGTGCCAGCAGCCGTCCCGGGACAGGGGTGGACACCGGGGAGCTGTTTTTT
cdr3_aa: CASSRPGTGVDTGELFF

d_call: -
clone_size: few
j_call: TRBJ2-1
v_call: TRBV5-6
cdr3_nt: TGTGCCAGCAGCTTGGGGAGACAGCCTCGAACCAACAATGAGCAGTTCTTC
cdr3_aa: CASSLGRQPRTNNEQFF

d_call: TRBD1
clone_size: -
j_call: TRBJ1-2
v_call: TRBV6-6
cdr3_nt: TGTGCCAGCAATGCGGGACAGGGCCAATATGGCTACACCTTC
cdr3_aa: CASNAGQGQYGYTF

d_call: TRBD1
clone_size: -
j_call: TRBJ2-3
v_call: TRBV3-1/TRBV3-2
cdr3_nt: TGTGCCAGCAGCCAGACCTACAGGGGAAATACGCAGTATTTT
cdr3_aa: CASSQTYRGNTQYF

d_call: -
clone_size: -
j_call: TRBJ1-1
v_call: TRBV4-2
cdr3_nt: TGTGCCAGCAGCCAACAGGGGATTCACACTGAAGCTTTCTTT
cdr3_aa: CASSQQGIHTEAFF

d_call: -
clone_size: -
j_call: TRBJ2-1
v_call: TRBV12-5
cdr3_nt: TGTGCTAGTGGCCGTCGTGGAGGGGCGCCGTACAATGAGCAGTTCTTC
cdr3_aa: CASGRRGGAPYNEQFF

d_call: -
clone_size: once
j_call: TRBJ1-4
v_call: TRBV7-9
cdr3_nt: TGTGCCAGCAGCTTGGGGAGTGCAACTAATGAAAAACTGTTTTTT
cdr3_aa: CASSLGSATNEKLFF

d_call: -
clone_size: -
j_call: TRBJ1-2
v_call: TRBV5-1
cdr3_nt: TGCGCCAGCAGCGGAGGGACGGGCGTTTCTCTCCTTGGCTACACCTTC
cdr3_aa: CASSGGTGVSLLGYTF

d_call: TRBD2
clone_size: -
j_call: TRBJ2-1
v_call: TRBV18
cdr3_nt: TGTGCCAGCTCACCAGCCGGTCTAGCGGGAGGGAATGAGCAGTTCTTC
cdr3_aa: CASSPAGLAGGNEQFF

d_call: -
clone_size: -
j_call: TRBJ1-2
v_call: TRBV6-5
cdr3_nt: TGTGCCAGCAGTTACTCGAGGCCGGACTATGGCTACACCTTC
cdr3_aa: CASSYSRPDYGYTF

d_call: -
clone_size: -
j_call: TRBJ1-2
v_call: TRBV19
cdr3_nt: TGTGCCAGTAGAGAAAGACAGACTAACTATGGCTACACCTTC
cdr3_aa: CASRERQTNYGYTF

d_call: TRBD1
clone_size: -
j_call: TRBJ1-5
v_call: TRBV27
cdr3_nt: TGTGCCAGCAGTTTAGACAGGGCCAGAATTCCTCATTATCAGCCCCAGCATTTT
cdr3_aa: CASSLDRARIPHYQPQHF

d_call: TRBD2
clone_size: once
j_call: TRBJ2-4
v_call: TRBV28
cdr3_nt: TGTGCCAGCAGTTTGGCTGGGGGGGGAAAAGTAGCCAAAAACATTCAGTACTTC
cdr3_aa: CASSLAGGGKVAKNIQYF

d_call: -
clone_size: -
j_call: TRBJ1-3
v_call: TRBV9
cdr3_nt: TGTGCCAGCAGCGTAGCATCCTACTCCTCTGGAAACACCATATATTTT
cdr3_aa: CASSVASYSSGNTIYF

d_call: -
clone_size: -
j_call: TRBJ2-1
v_call: TRBV18
cdr3_nt: TGTGCCAGCTCACCACGGCGGGCCGATGAGCAGTTCTTC
cdr3_aa: CASSPRRADEQFF

d_call: -
clone_size: -
j_call: TRBJ2-3
v_call: TRBV27
cdr3_nt: TGTGCCAGTAGGACTCCCTCTCGCACAGATACGCAGTATTTT
cdr3_aa: CASRTPSRTDTQYF

d_call: TRBD2
clone_size: -
j_call: TRBJ2-1
v_call: TRBV7-2
cdr3_nt: TGTGCCAGCAGCTTCCAGCGGGGATCCTACAATGAGCAGTTCTTC
cdr3_aa: CASSFQRGSYNEQFF

d_call: -
clone_size: few
j_call: TRBJ2-2
v_call: TRBV7-9
cdr3_nt: TGTGCCAGCAGCTCGAGTGCGGGGGAGCTGTTTTTT
cdr3_aa: CASSSSAGELFF

d_call: TRBD1
clone_size: once
j_call: TRBJ1-1
v_call: TRBV7-8
cdr3_nt: TGTGCCAGCAGCTCCAACCTCGGACAGGCGAACACTGAAGCTTTCTTT
cdr3_aa: CASSSNLGQANTEAFF

d_call: -
clone_size: -
j_call: TRBJ2-3
v_call: TRBV19
cdr3_nt: TGTGCCAGTAGTATTTACAGAAACACAGATACGCAGTATTTT
cdr3_aa: CASSIYRNTDTQYF

d_call: -
clone_size: -
j_call: TRBJ2-5
v_call: TRBV5-1
cdr3_nt: TGCGCCAGCAGCTTGTCGGTTAGCGGCCAAGAGACCCAGTACTTC
cdr3_aa: CASSLSVSGQETQYF

d_call: -
clone_size: -
j_call: TRBJ1-6
v_call: TRBV6-1
cdr3_nt: TGTGCCAGCAGTGACGGAGTTTCACCCCTCCACTTT
cdr3_aa: CASSDGVSPLHF

d_call: -
clone_size: -
j_call: TRBJ2-2
v_call: TRBV9
cdr3_nt: TGTGCCAGCAGCGTAGGGGCAGACACCGGGGAGCTGTTTTTT
cdr3_aa: CASSVGADTGELFF

d_call: -
clone_size: -
j_call: TRBJ1-1
v_call: TRBV4-1
cdr3_nt: TGCGCCAGCAGCCAAGATCGAGAAGGGGTGGCTTTCTTT
cdr3_aa: CASSQDREGVAFF

d_call: -
clone_size: -
j_call: TRBJ2-3
v_call: TRBV7-2
cdr3_nt: TGTGCCAGCAGCTTAGGGACAGCTGCAGATACGCAGTATTTT
cdr3_aa: CASSLGTAADTQYF

d_call: TRBD1
clone_size: -
j_call: TRBJ1-1
v_call: TRBV5-5
cdr3_nt: TGTGCCAGCAGCTTAAGACAGGGACAGAACACTGAAGCTTTCTTT
cdr3_aa: CASSLRQGQNTEAFF

d_call: TRBD1
clone_size: -
j_call: TRBJ2-5
v_call: TRBV5-1
cdr3_nt: TGCGCCAGCAGCTTGGTTGGGACAGATAGAGAAGAGACCCAGTACTTC
cdr3_aa: CASSLVGTDREETQYF

d_call: -
clone_size: -
j_call: TRBJ2-1
v_call: TRBV5-1
cdr3_nt: TGCGCCAGCAGCTTGACCGGGAACCCTCCCAATGAGCAGTTCTTC
cdr3_aa: CASSLTGNPPNEQFF

d_call: -
clone_size: -
j_call: TRBJ2-1
v_call: TRBV12-3/TRBV12-4
cdr3_nt: TGTGCCAGCAGTTTAGTATCCGGGTTTGAGCAGTTCTTC
cdr3_aa: CASSLVSGFEQFF

d_call: TRBD1
clone_size: -
j_call: TRBJ1-1
v_call: TRBV12-3/TRBV12-4
cdr3_nt: TGTGCCAGCAGTCCGGGACAGATCACTGAAGCTTTCTTT
cdr3_aa: CASSPGQITEAFF

d_call: TRBD1
clone_size: -
j_call: TRBJ2-5
v_call: TRBV6-5
cdr3_nt: TGTGCCAGCAGGTCCCGGGACAGTAAGCAAGAGACCCAGTACTTC
cdr3_aa: CASRSRDSKQETQYF

d_call: -
clone_size: -
j_call: TRBJ1-1
v_call: TRBV5-1
cdr3_nt: TGCGCCAGCACTTCTGAGTGGTTTTCGAACACTGAAGCTTTCTTT
cdr3_aa: CASTSEWFSNTEAFF

d_call: TRBD1
clone_size: -
j_call: TRBJ1-3
v_call: TRBV15
cdr3_nt: TGTGCCACCAGCAGAGACAGGGGGGGAAACACCATATATTTT
cdr3_aa: CATSRDRGGNTIYF

d_call: TRBD2
clone_size: once
j_call: TRBJ2-5
v_call: TRBV5-1
cdr3_nt: TGCGCCAGCAGCTTGGGAATAGCGGGAGGGCAGCTAGAGACCCAGTACTTC
cdr3_aa: CASSLGIAGGQLETQYF

d_call: TRBD1
clone_size: -
j_call: TRBJ2-5
v_call: TRBV4-1
cdr3_nt: TGCGCCAGCGGGGGCCACCGGGACAGGGGGCGGGAAGAGACCCAGTACTTC
cdr3_aa: CASGGHRDRGREETQYF

d_call: -
clone_size: -
j_call: TRBJ2-1
v_call: TRBV7-9
cdr3_nt: TGTGCCAGCAGCTCCCCCCAACCGGGTAATGAGCAGTTCTTC
cdr3_aa: CASSSPQPGNEQFF

d_call: TRBD1
clone_size: -
j_call: TRBJ2-1
v_call: TRBV6-2/TRBV6-3
cdr3_nt: TGTGCCAGCAGTAGTGACAGGGCAATATCCTACAATGAGCAGTTCTTC
cdr3_aa: CASSSDRAISYNEQFF

d_call: -
clone_size: -
j_call: TRBJ2-1
v_call: TRBV6-1
cdr3_nt: TGTGCCAGCAGTGAATTAAGAGATGAGCAGTTCTTC
cdr3_aa: CASSELRDEQFF

d_call: -
clone_size: -
j_call: TRBJ1-3
v_call: TRBV18
cdr3_nt: TGTGCCAGCTCAATTTCTGCAGCGAGCTCTGGAAACACCATATATTTT
cdr3_aa: CASSISAASSGNTIYF

d_call: -
clone_size: -
j_call: TRBJ1-5
v_call: TRBV27
cdr3_nt: TGTGCCAGCAGCTTAACGAATGACAGGTGGATGCATTTT
cdr3_aa: CASSLTNDRWMHF

d_call: -
clone_size: -
j_call: TRBJ1-1
v_call: TRBV6-5
cdr3_nt: TGTGCCAGCAGTTACACCCGACAGGTAAACACTGAAGCTTTCTTT
cdr3_aa: CASSYTRQVNTEAFF

d_call: TRBD2
clone_size: -
j_call: TRBJ2-4
v_call: TRBV5-4
cdr3_nt: TGTGCCAGCAGCTCGACTAGCGGGGGGGAGTCGGCCAAAAACATTCAGTACTTC
cdr3_aa: CASSSTSGGESAKNIQYF

d_call: -
clone_size: few
j_call: TRBJ2-3
v_call: TRBV9
cdr3_nt: TGTGCCAGCAGCGCCCGTAGAGGAGGAGGGGCGGCGGATACGCAGTATTTT
cdr3_aa: CASSARRGGGAADTQYF

d_call: -
clone_size: -
j_call: TRBJ1-2
v_call: TRBV2
cdr3_nt: TGTGCCAGCAGTGGGGGCAGCTTCTACACCTTC
cdr3_aa: CASSGGSFYTF

d_call: -
clone_size: few
j_call: TRBJ1-6
v_call: TRBV5-6
cdr3_nt: TGTGCCACCACCCGACGGGGAACCTATAATTCACCCCTCCACTTT
cdr3_aa: CATTRRGTYNSPLHF

d_call: TRBD1
clone_size: -
j_call: TRBJ2-1
v_call: TRBV5-1
cdr3_nt: TGCGCCAGCAGCTTCATATGGACAGGGGGATTGGATGAGCAGTTCTTC
cdr3_aa: CASSFIWTGGLDEQFF

d_call: -
clone_size: -
j_call: TRBJ2-5
v_call: TRBV7-7
cdr3_nt: TGTGCTAGCAGTTTCGCGGGGGCCGGGGAGACCCAGTACTTC
cdr3_aa: CASSFAGAGETQYF

d_call: -
clone_size: -
j_call: TRBJ1-2
v_call: TRBV5-1
cdr3_nt: TGCGCCAGCAGCTTAACAGGCGACTATGGCTACACCTTC
cdr3_aa: CASSLTGDYGYTF

d_call: TRBD1
clone_size: -
j_call: TRBJ1-3
v_call: TRBV11-3
cdr3_nt: TGTGCCAGCAGCCCGAGACAGGGGGCGCGAGGAAACACCATATATTTT
cdr3_aa: CASSPRQGARGNTIYF

d_call: -
clone_size: -
j_call: TRBJ2-5
v_call: TRBV10-3
cdr3_nt: TGTGCCATCAGTGAATTAGGCGGGCCCACGGCCCAGTACTTC
cdr3_aa: CAISELGGPTAQYF